These 27 T cell receptor beta chains share one sample of origin, sequenced in a study of Graves' ophthalmopathy and Graves' hyperthyroidism. Amplifying from RNA transcripts, the study obtained TCR beta CDR3 regions. RT-PCR in the first round used HTBI primers; a second-round multiplex PCR followed. TCRdb redid the calling of the multiplex PCR reads with MiXCR, one entry per CDR3 protein. The top ten hold 8% to 10% of the sample, which has around 470,000 distinct CDR3 sequences, approximately 14% seen once. Sequencing input: blood. All receptors derive from a woman under 40 with Graves' ophthalmopathy.

V usage is TRBV5-1 and J usage is TRBJ1-2, with TRBD1 matching over 7 bases. The CDR3 length is 14 residues. V lost 3 bases and J lost 4; bases outside the gene matches: 6. Germline CDR1 SGHRS, CDR2 YFSETQ. CDR3: CASSSDRDFYGYTF. As DNA, the CDR3 is TGCGCCAGCAGCTCCGACAGGGATTTCTATGGCTACACCTTC. Complete variable domain (other parts from reference TRBV5-1 and TRBJ1-2): KAGVTQTPRYLIKTRGQQVTLSCSPISGHRSVSWYQQTPGQGLQFLFEYFSETQRNKGNFPGRFSGRQFSNSRSEMNVSTLELGDSALYLCASSSDRDFYGYTFGSGTRLTVV.

In this sample, this clonotype turned up many times. V gene TRBV15 combines with J gene TRBJ1-1; D gene unclear. The V gene lost 8 bases and the J gene lost 3 bases, with 16 bases spanning the gap. The CDR3 runs 14 residues. Germline V gene sequence: CDR1 LNHNV, CDR2 YYDKDF (reference sequence). CDR3 region: CATAPGVTYTEAFF. The CDR3 DNA reads TGTGCCACCGCACCCGGGGTAACGTACACTGAAGCTTTCTTT. The full variable domain, its missing parts supplied by reference TRBV15 and TRBJ1-1, is DAMVIQNPRYQVTQFGKPVTLSCSQTLNHNVMYWYQQKSSQAPKLLFHYYDKDFNNEADTPDNFQSRRPNTSFCFLDIRSPGLGDTAMYLCATAPGVTYTEAFFGQGTRLTVV.

This clonotype came up a few times. This sequence joins TRBV20-1 and TRBJ2-7; 8 positions agree with TRBD1. Germline loops: CDR1 DFQATT, CDR2 SNEGSKA (reference sequence). With V trimmed by 6 bases and J by 3 bases, 10 bases remained unmatched. The CDR3 totals 14 residues. The CDR3 DNA sequence: TGCAGTGCCACTGGGGCAGGGGGCTTCTACGAGCAGTACTTC. Residues: CSATGAGGFYEQYF.

The V call is TRBV6-2 or TRBV6-3, the J call TRBJ1-2, with D perhaps TRBD1 (5 bases). The CDR3 covers 17 residues. Germline CDR1 and CDR2: MNHEY and SVGEGT. V dropped 6 bases and J dropped 0 bases, with 20 bases sitting between them. CDR3 loop: CASSPRGRSHANYGYTF. The CDR3 region has the DNA TGTGCCAGCAGCCCCCGGGGCAGGAGCCACGCTAACTATGGCTACACCTTC.

This clonotype appeared many times. The chain is built from TRBV19 and TRBJ1-2; tentative D call: TRBD1 (5 bases). Per germline, CDR1 LNHDA and CDR2 SQIVND (reference sequence). The CDR3 totals 13 residues. The germline V and J ends were trimmed by 9 bases and 5 bases, with 16 bases remaining between them. CDR3: CASRGGGEYGYTF. The CDR3 nucleotides read TGTGCCAGCCGGGGCGGAGGGGAATATGGCTACACCTTC.

This clonotype was counted ten times or more. V and J are TRBV2 and TRBJ2-3; 9 positions match TRBD1. V was clipped by 6 bases and J by 3 bases; unmatched bases: 7. This CDR3 spans 15 amino acids. Germline V gene lookup returns CDR1 SNHLY and CDR2 FYNNEI. The CDR3 loop is CASREQGAITDTQYF. The CDR3 region has the DNA TGTGCCAGCAGAGAACAGGGGGCGATTACAGATACGCAGTATTTT.

This clonotype was seen ten or more times. The V call is TRBV5-1, the J call TRBJ1-2; D possibly corresponds to TRBD1 (6 bases). Germline CDR1 is SGHRS and CDR2 is YFSETQ. V lost 3 bases and J 8 bases, leaving 14 bases between the germline ends. There are 13 residues in the CDR3. CDR3 sequence (DNA): TGCGCCAGCAGCTCGGGAGGGGGTTCCGGCTACACCTTC. As protein: CASSSGGGSGYTF.

The table lists this clonotype with a count of one. Just one base apart from a much larger clone, this may be a read error. This chain joins TRBV6-4 and TRBJ2-7; 7 bases are shared with TRBD1. CDR3 length equals 13 residues. Germline CDR1 reads MRHNA; CDR2 reads SNTAGT. The CDR3 region is CAAQGPDPGEHHF. CDR3 sequence (DNA): TGTGCCGCACAGGGGCCCGATCCGGGCGAGCATCACTTC.

In this sample, this clonotype turned up a few times. The gene calls are TRBV19 and TRBJ1-6; the D gene is possibly TRBD1 (6 bases). V lost 2 bases and J 11 bases, leaving 13 bases between the germline ends. The CDR3 is made up of 14 amino acids. Per germline, CDR1 LNHDA and CDR2 SQIVND (reference sequence). The DNA of the CDR3 is TGTGCCAGTAGTATACCAGGGGTGGGTACACCCCTCCACTTT. This codes for CASSIPGVGTPLHF. The variable domain in full, completed from reference TRBV19 and TRBJ1-6, reads DGGITQSPKYLFRKEGQNVTLSCEQNLNHDAMYWYRQDPGQGLRLIYYSQIVNDFQKGDIAEGYSVSREKKESFPLTVTSAQKNPTAFYLCASSIPGVGTPLHFGNGTRLTVT.

A few counts support this clonotype. The J gene is TRBJ2-7, the V gene TRBV5-1, with 13 bases fitting TRBD2. Germline-derived CDR1 and CDR2 are SGHRS and YFSETQ. This CDR3 comprises 18 residues. V gave up 0 bases and J gave up 2 bases; unmatched junction bases: 8. The CDR3 is CASSLGHSTSGRAYEQYF. The CDR3 nucleotides read TGCGCCAGCAGCTTGGGGCATTCCACTAGCGGGAGGGCCTACGAGCAGTACTTC.

The sample holds a few counts of this clonotype. The CDR3 spells CASSSLQGGELFF. The CDR3 coding sequence is TGTGCCAGCAGCTCCCTCCAAGGGGGGGAGCTGTTTTTT. The V call is TRBV7-3, the J call TRBJ2-2; D ambiguous. The ends were cut back, 4 bases at V and 8 bases at J, with 11 bases in the middle. This CDR3 is built from 13 residues. Germline-derived CDR1 and CDR2 are SGHTA and FQGTGA.

The rearrangement uses TRBV9 and TRBJ1-2, with D possibly being TRBD1 (5 bases). The CDR3 consists of 19 residues. V was cut by 0 bases and J by 3 bases, with 24 bases left in between. CDR1 and CDR2 from the germline V gene are SGDLS and YYNGEE. CDR3 sequence reads: CASSVVPTVAGGDYYGYTF. As DNA, the CDR3 is TGTGCCAGCAGCGTAGTCCCGACAGTAGCGGGAGGGGACTACTATGGCTACACCTTC.

This clonotype was seen repeatedly, ten times or more. This chain uses TRBV18 with TRBJ1-6; D gene uncertain. Germline CDR1 KGHSH, CDR2 LQKENI. There are 13 residues in the CDR3. The ends were cut back, 6 bases at V and 8 bases at J, with 11 bases in the middle. The CDR3 protein is CASSTRSHSPLHF. In DNA form, the CDR3 reads TGTGCCAGCTCCACAAGATCCCATTCACCCCTCCACTTT.

The sample holds many counts of this clonotype. The genes are TRBV28 and TRBJ2-5, with D possibly being TRBD1 (5 bases). Trimming stripped 3 bases from V and 3 bases from J, with 8 bases between. Per the germline V gene, CDR1 is MDHEN and CDR2 is SYDVKM. The CDR3 has 13 residues. CDR3: CASSFAGKETQYF. The CDR3 bases are TGTGCCAGCAGTTTCGCAGGGAAAGAGACCCAGTACTTC.

This clonotype was seen many times. This chain links TRBV6-5 with TRBJ2-7; 7 nucleotides align to TRBD1. The V gene end was trimmed by 0 bases and the J gene end by 3 bases; junction bases not matched to a gene: 8. In germline, CDR1 is MNHEY, CDR2 SVGAGI. The CDR3 is 16 residues long. In DNA form, the CDR3 reads TGTGCCAGCAGTTACTCGGAACAGGGGAAGGACTACGAGCAGTACTTC. Protein product: CASSYSEQGKDYEQYF.

This clonotype was counted many times. This sequence joins TRBV27 and TRBJ1-2; D is unclear. This CDR3 spans 15 amino acids. Germline-derived CDR1 and CDR2 are MNHEY and SMNVEV (reference sequence). The V end lost 3 bases, the J end lost 2 bases, and 13 bases lay between the germline ends. The CDR3 region is CASSFSGEPNYGYTF. The DNA for the CDR3 is TGTGCCAGCAGTTTTAGCGGGGAACCAAACTATGGCTACACCTTC.

This clonotype was observed many times. The chain recombines TRBV7-8 with TRBJ1-5, with 7 nucleotides matching TRBD1. Germline V lookup: CDR1 SGHVS, CDR2 FQNEAQ. The trim removed 4 bases at V and 4 bases at J, leaving 7 bases unmatched. This CDR3 spans 15 amino acids. CDR3 in amino acids: CASSSGGTANQPQHF. For the CDR3, the DNA is TGTGCCAGCAGCTCAGGTGGGACAGCTAATCAGCCCCAGCATTTT. The variable domain in full, with the rest retrieved from reference TRBV7-8 and TRBJ1-5, is GAGVSQSPRYKVAKRGQDVALRCDPISGHVSLFWYQQALGQGPEFLTYFQNEAQLDKSGLPSDRFFAERPEGSVSTLKIQRTQQEDSAVYLCASSSGGTANQPQHFGDGTRLSIL.

This clonotype occurred many times. The rearrangement links TRBV20-1 to TRBJ1-5; no reliable D call. Germline values: CDR1 DFQATT, CDR2 SNEGSKA (reference sequence). V was cut by 5 bases and J by 6 bases, with 14 bases left in between. The CDR3 contains 13 residues. The CDR3 loop reads CSALRETGQPQHF. In DNA form, the CDR3 reads TGCAGTGCTTTACGGGAGACGGGTCAGCCCCAGCATTTT.

This clonotype was seen many times. V and J are TRBV6-1 and TRBJ2-2; either TRBD1 or TRBD2 may fit D (5 bases each). V lost 7 bases, J lost 1 base, and 10 bases lay in between. Per germline, CDR1 MNHNS and CDR2 SASEGT. The CDR3 totals 14 residues. The CDR3 loop reads CASTRDQNTGELFF. The CDR3 bases are TGTGCCAGCACCCGGGACCAGAACACCGGGGAGCTGTTTTTT.

Many counts were recorded for this clonotype. The genes are TRBV6-2 or TRBV6-3 and TRBJ2-5; 8 bases are a match to TRBD1. The ends lost 5 bases at V and 6 bases at J; junction bases unmatched: 14. Germline V gene lookup returns CDR1 MNHEY and CDR2 SVGEGT. CDR3 length: 16 amino acids. The CDR3 DNA is TGTGCCAGCAGTCCTACCATCCGACAGGGGCGGAAGACCCAGTACTTC. Its protein product is CASSPTIRQGRKTQYF.

This clonotype was detected many times. The chain has TRBV28 and TRBJ1-1; no clear D. The CDR3 is 16 residues long. Germline CDR1 MDHEN, CDR2 SYDVKM. The V end was cut by 2 bases, the J end by 0 bases, with 13 bases between. The DNA of the CDR3 is TGTGCCAGCAGTTTAGGGTACGGAGGTATGAACACTGAAGCTTTCTTT. Protein product: CASSLGYGGMNTEAFF.

This clonotype was counted at least ten times. V gene TRBV7-8 combines with J gene TRBJ1-2, with a weak D call TRBD1 (5 bases). Germline CDR1 reads SGHVS; CDR2 reads FQNEAQ. The CDR3 has 15 residues. Trimming shortened V by 0 bases and J by 0 bases, and 8 bases separated the two germline ends. CDR3 region: CASSLAGLTNYGYTF. The CDR3 DNA reads TGTGCCAGCAGCTTAGCGGGGCTAACTAACTATGGCTACACCTTC.

The chain combines TRBV5-1 with TRBJ1-1, with D possibly matching TRBD1 (5 bases). The germline V gene has CDR1 SGHRS and CDR2 YFSETQ. The V end lost 2 bases, the J end lost 1 base, and 12 bases lay between the germline ends. This CDR3 is built from 15 residues. The CDR3 DNA follows: TGCGCCAGCAGCTTTAAGTCAAGGGGGAACACTGAAGCTTTCTTT. Translating it yields CASSFKSRGNTEAFF. The variable domain in full, with the rest retrieved from reference TRBV5-1 and TRBJ1-1, is KAGVTQTPRYLIKTRGQQVTLSCSPISGHRSVSWYQQTPGQGLQFLFEYFSETQRNKGNFPGRFSGRQFSNSRSEMNVSTLELGDSALYLCASSFKSRGNTEAFFGQGTRLTVV.

In its sample, this clonotype was seen many times. The rearrangement links TRBV12-3 or TRBV12-4 to TRBJ2-7; 11 nucleotides agree with TRBD2. J lost 4 bases, V lost 5 bases, and 7 bases had no gene match. This CDR3 region has 15 residues. Here the CDR3 DNA reads TGTGCCAGCAGTACTATAGCGGGAGGGCCTTACGAGCAGTACTTC. This translates into CASSTIAGGPYEQYF.

The V call is TRBV20-1, the J call TRBJ2-7; D is possibly TRBD1 (6 bases). The CDR3 contains 14 residues. Germline values: CDR1 DFQATT, CDR2 SNEGSKA (reference sequence). The germline V and J ends were trimmed by 3 bases and 2 bases, with 14 bases remaining between them. The CDR3: CSARGAGGTYEQYF. The CDR3 DNA reads as TGCAGTGCTAGGGGGGCTGGGGGCACCTACGAGCAGTACTTC.

The sample holds many counts of this clonotype. The CDR3 here is CASSLDGSSGNTIYF. The CDR3, as DNA: TGTGCCAGCAGCTTAGATGGGTCCTCTGGAAACACCATATATTTT. The chain carries TRBV11-2 and TRBJ1-3; D is undetermined. The CDR3 has 15 residues. CDR1 is SGHAT and CDR2 is FQNNGV in the germline V gene. V lost 0 bases to trimming and J lost 0 bases, with 6 bases between them.

The chain carries TRBV30 and TRBJ2-5, with 12 bases that match TRBD2. The CDR3 contains 15 residues. Trimming took 1 base from V and 2 from J; bases not matched to a gene: 2. Germline V lookup: CDR1 GTSNPN, CDR2 SVGIG (reference sequence). In DNA, the CDR3 is TGTGCCTGGAGTGCACTAGCGGGGGGTCAAGAGACCCAGTACTTC. It translates to CAWSALAGGQETQYF.